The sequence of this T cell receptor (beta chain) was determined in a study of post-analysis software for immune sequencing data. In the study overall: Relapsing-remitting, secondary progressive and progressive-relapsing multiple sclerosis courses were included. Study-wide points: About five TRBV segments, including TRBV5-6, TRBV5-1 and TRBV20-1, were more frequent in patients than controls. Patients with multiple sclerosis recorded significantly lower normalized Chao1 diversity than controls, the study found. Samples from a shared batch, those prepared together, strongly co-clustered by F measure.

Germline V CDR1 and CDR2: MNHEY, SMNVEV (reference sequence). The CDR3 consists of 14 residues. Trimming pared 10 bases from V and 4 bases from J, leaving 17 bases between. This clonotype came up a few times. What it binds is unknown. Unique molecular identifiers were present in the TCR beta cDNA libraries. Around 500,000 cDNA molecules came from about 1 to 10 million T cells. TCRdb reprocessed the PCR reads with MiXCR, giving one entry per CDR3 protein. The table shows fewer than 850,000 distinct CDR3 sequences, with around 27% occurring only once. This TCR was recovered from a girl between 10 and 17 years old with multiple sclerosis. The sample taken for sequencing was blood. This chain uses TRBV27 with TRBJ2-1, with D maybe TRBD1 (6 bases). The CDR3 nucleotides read TGTGCCACCGCGACGGGACACGAATACAATGAGCAGTTCTTC. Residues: CATATGHEYNEQFF.